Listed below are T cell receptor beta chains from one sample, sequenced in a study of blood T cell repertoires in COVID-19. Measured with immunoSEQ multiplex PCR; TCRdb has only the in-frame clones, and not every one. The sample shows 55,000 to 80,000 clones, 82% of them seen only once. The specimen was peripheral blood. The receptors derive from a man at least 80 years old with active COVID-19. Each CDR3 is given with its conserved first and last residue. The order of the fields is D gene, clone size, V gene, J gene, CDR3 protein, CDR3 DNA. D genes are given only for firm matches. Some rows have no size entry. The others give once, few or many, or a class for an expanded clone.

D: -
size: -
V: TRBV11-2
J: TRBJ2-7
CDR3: CASSSAAYEQYF
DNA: TGTGCCAGCAGCTCCGCAGCCTACGAGCAGTACTTC

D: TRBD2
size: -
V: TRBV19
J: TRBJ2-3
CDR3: CASKTSGGDDTQYF
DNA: TGTGCCAGTAAAACTAGCGGGGGGGATGATACGCAGTATTTT

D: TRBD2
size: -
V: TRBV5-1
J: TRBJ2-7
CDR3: CASSRAGTSGGPNGGEQYF
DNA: TGCGCCAGCAGCCGAGCCGGGACTAGCGGGGGGCCGAATGGGGGCGAGCAGTACTTC

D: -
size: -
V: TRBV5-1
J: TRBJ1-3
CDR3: CASSSGGSGNTIYF
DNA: TGCGCCAGCAGCTCGGGGGGCTCTGGAAACACCATATATTTT

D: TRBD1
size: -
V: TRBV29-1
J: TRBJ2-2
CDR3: CSVSTGPGGELFF
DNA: TGCAGCGTGTCGACAGGGCCCGGCGGGGAGCTGTTTTTT

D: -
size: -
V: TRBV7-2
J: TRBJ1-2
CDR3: CASSFRPGGANYGYTF
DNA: TGTGCCAGCAGCTTCCGCCCGGGGGGAGCTAACTATGGCTACACCTTC

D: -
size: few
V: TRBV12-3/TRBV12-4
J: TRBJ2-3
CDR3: CASSSFGRDTQYF
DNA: TGTGCCAGCAGTTCGTTTGGGCGCGATACGCAGTATTTT

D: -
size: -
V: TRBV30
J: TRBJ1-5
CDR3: CAWSSQENQPQHF
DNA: TGTGCCTGGAGTTCACAGGAAAATCAGCCCCAGCATTTT

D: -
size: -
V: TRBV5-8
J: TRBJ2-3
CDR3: CASSLGQGKADTQYF
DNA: TGTGCCAGCAGCTTGGGGCAGGGGAAGGCGGATACGCAGTATTTT

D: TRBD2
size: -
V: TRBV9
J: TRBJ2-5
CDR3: CASSGGLAGDGETQYF
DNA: TGTGCCAGCAGCGGGGGACTAGCGGGAGATGGGGAGACCCAGTACTTC

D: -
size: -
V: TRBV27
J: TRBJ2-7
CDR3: CASSLYLGLEQYF
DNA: TGTGCCAGCAGTTTATATCTGGGACTCGAGCAGTACTTC

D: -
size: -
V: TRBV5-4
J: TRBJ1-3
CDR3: CASATGIRGNTIYF
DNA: TGTGCCAGCGCCACAGGAATACGTGGAAACACCATATATTTT

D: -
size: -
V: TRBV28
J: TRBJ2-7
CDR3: CASLSGTPLNEQYF
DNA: TGTGCCAGCCTATCCGGGACACCTTTAAACGAGCAGTACTTC

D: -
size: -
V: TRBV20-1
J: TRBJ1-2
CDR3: CSAPYYGYTF
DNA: TGCAGTGCCCCGTACTATGGCTACACCTTC

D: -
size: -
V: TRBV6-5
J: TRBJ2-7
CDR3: CASSPQSGLPYEQYF
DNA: TGTGCCAGCAGTCCCCAAAGCGGACTACCCTACGAGCAGTACTTC

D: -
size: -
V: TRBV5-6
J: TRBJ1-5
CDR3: CASSLRGRSNQPQHF
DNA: TGTGCCAGCAGCTTGAGGGGAAGGAGCAATCAGCCCCAGCATTTT

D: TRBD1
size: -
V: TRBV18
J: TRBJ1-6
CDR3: CASSPDRGQHSPLHF
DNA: TGTGCCAGCTCACCGGACAGGGGGCAACACTCACCCCTCCACTTT

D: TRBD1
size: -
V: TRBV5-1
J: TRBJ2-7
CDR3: CASSIGTGTGKYEQYF
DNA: TGCGCCAGCAGCATTGGGACCGGGACAGGGAAGTACGAGCAGTACTTC

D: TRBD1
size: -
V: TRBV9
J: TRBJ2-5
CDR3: CASSVVGQGLETQYF
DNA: TGTGCCAGCAGCGTAGTTGGACAGGGTCTTGAGACCCAGTACTTC